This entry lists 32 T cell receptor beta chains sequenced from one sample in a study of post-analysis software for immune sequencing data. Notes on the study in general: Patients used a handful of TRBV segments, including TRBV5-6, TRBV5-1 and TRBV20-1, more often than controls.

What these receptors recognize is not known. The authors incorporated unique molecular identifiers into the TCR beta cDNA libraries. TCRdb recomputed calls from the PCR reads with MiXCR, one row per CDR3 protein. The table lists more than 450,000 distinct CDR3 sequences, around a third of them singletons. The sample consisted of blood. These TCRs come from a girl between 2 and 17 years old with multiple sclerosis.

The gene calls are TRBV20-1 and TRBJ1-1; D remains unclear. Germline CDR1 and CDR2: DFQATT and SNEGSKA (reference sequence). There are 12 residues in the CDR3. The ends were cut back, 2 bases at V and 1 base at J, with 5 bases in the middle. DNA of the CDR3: TGCAGTGCTAGACACCCGAACACTGAAGCTTTCTTT. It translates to CSARHPNTEAFF.

The CDR3 protein is CASSLGTSIGETQYF. The DNA for the CDR3 is TGTGCCAGCAGCTTAGGGACTAGCATTGGAGAGACCCAGTACTTC. The rearrangement links TRBV11-3 to TRBJ2-5, with 8 bases aligning to TRBD2. CDR1 and CDR2 from the germline V gene are SGHNT and YENEEA. The trim removed 1 base at V and 4 bases at J, leaving 5 bases unmatched. The CDR3 runs to 15 residues.

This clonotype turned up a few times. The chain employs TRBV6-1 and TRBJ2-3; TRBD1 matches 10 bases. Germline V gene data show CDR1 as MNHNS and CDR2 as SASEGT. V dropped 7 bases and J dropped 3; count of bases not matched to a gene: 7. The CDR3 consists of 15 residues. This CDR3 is CASIRDRGPTDTQYF. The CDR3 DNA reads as TGTGCCAGCATCCGGGACAGGGGTCCGACAGATACGCAGTATTTT.

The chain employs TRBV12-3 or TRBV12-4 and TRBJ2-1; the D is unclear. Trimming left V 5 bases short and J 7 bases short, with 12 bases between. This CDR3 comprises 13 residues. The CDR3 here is CASSTVMGNEQFF. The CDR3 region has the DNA TGTGCCAGCAGTACGGTAATGGGGAATGAGCAGTTCTTC.

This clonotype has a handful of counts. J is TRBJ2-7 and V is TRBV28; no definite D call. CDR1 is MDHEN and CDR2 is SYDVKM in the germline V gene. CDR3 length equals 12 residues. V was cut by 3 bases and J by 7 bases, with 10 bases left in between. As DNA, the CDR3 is TGTGCCAGCAGTTTTTTGGGGTTTGAGCAGTACTTC. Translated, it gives CASSFLGFEQYF.

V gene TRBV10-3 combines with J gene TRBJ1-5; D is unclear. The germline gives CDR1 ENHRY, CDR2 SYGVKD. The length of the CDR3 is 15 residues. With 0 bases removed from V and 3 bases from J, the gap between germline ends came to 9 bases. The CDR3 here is CAISESGRNNQPQHF. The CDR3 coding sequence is TGTGCCATCAGTGAGTCCGGGCGGAACAATCAGCCCCAGCATTTT.

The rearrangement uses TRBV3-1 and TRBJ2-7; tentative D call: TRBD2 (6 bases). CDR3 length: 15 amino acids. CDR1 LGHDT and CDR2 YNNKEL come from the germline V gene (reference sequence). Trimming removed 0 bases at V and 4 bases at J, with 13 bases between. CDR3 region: CASSQDVTSLYEQYF. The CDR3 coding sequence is TGTGCCAGCAGCCAAGACGTTACTAGCTTGTACGAGCAGTACTTC.

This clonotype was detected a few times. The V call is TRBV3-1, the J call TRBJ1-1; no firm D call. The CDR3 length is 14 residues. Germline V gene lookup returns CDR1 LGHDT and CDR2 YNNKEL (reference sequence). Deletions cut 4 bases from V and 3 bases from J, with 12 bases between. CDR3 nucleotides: TGTGCCAGCAGCCGAAGGGCGAGGGACACTGAAGCTTTCTTT. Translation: CASSRRARDTEAFF.

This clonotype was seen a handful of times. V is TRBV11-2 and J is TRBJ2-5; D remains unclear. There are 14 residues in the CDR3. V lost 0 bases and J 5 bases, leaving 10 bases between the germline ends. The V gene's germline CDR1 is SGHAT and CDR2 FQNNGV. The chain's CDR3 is CASSLDPGGETQYF. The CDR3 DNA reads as TGTGCCAGCAGCTTAGATCCGGGTGGGGAGACCCAGTACTTC.

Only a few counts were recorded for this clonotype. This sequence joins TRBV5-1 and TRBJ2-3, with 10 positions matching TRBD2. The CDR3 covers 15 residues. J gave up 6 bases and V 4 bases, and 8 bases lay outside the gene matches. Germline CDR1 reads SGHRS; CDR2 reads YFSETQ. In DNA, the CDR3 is TGCGCCAGCAGCCTAGCGGGGGACCTACCGGATACGCAGTATTTT. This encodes CASSLAGDLPDTQYF.

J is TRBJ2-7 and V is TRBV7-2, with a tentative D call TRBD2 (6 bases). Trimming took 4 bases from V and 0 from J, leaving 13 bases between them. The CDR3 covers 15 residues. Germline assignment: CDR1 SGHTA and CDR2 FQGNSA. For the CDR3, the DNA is TGTGCCAGCAGCTCCGTAGCGGCTAGCTCCTACGAGCAGTACTTC. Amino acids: CASSSVAASSYEQYF. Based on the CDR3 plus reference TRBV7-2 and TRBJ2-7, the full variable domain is GAGVSQSPSNKVTEKGKDVELRCDPISGHTALYWYRQSLGQGLEFLIYFQGNSAPDKSGLPSDRFSAERTGGSVSTLTIQRTQQEDSAVYLCASSSVAASSYEQYFGPGTRLTVT.

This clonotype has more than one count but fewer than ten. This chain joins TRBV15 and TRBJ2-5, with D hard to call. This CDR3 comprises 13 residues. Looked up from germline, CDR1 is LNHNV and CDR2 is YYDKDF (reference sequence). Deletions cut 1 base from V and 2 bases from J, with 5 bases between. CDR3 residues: CATSRAAQETQYF. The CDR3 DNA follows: TGTGCCACCAGCAGAGCGGCACAAGAGACCCAGTACTTC.

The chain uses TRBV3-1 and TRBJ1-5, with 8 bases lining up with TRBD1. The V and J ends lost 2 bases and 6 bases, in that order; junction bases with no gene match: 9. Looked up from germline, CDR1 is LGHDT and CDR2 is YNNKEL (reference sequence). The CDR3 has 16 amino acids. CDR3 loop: CASSQSDRGSAQPQHF. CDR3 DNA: TGTGCCAGCAGCCAATCTGACAGGGGATCGGCTCAGCCCCAGCATTTT.

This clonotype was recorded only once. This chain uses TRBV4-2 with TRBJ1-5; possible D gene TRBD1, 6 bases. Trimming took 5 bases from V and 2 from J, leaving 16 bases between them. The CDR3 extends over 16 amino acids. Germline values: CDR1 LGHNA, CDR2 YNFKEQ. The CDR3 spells CASSNQQGGGNQPQHF. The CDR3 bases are TGTGCCAGCAGCAATCAACAGGGTGGAGGCAATCAGCCCCAGCATTTT.

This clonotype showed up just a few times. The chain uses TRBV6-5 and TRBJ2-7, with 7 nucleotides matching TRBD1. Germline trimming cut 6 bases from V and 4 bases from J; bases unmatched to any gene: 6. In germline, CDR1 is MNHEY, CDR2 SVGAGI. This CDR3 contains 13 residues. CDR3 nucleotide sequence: TGTGCCAGCAGCGCCGACAGGGCGTACGAGCAGTACTTC. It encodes CASSADRAYEQYF.

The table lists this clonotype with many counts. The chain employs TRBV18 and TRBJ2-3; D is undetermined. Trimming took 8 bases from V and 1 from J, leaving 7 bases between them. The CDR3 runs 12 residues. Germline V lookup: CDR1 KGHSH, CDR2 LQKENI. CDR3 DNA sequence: TGTGCCAGCAGCCCTGGCACAGATACGCAGTATTTT. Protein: CASSPGTDTQYF.

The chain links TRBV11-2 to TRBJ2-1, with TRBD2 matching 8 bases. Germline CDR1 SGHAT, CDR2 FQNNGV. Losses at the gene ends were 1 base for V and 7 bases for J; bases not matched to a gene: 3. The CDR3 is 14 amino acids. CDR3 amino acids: CASSLAGGWNEQFF. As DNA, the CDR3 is TGTGCCAGCAGCTTAGCGGGGGGGTGGAATGAGCAGTTCTTC.

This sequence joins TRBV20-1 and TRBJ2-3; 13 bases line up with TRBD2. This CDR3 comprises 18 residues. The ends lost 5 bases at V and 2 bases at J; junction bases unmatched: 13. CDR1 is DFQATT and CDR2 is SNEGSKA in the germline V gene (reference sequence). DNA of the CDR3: TGCAGTGCTCCCCCAGATACTAGCGGGGGGGAATACACAGATACGCAGTATTTT. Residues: CSAPPDTSGGEYTDTQYF.

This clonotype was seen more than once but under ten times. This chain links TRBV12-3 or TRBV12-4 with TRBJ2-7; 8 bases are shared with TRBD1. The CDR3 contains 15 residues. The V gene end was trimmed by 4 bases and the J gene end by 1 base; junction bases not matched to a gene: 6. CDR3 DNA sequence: TGTGCCAGCAGTTCCGGGACAGGTCTTTCCTACGAGCAGTACTTC. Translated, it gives CASSSGTGLSYEQYF.

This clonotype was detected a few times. The CDR3 coding sequence is TGCAGTGCTAGCTTTCCGGGACTTGGGTTTAATGAAAAACTGTTTTTT. Its translation is CSASFPGLGFNEKLFF. The chain links TRBV20-1 to TRBJ1-4, with a tentative D call TRBD1 (5 bases). Germline CDR1 reads DFQATT; CDR2 reads SNEGSKA (reference sequence). The germline V and J ends were trimmed by 3 bases and 4 bases, with 18 bases remaining between them. CDR3 length: 16 amino acids.

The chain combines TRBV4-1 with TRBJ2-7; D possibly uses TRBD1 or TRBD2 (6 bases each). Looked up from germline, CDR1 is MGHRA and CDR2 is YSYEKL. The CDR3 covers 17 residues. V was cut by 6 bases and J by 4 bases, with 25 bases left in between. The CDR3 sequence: CASRQTPVGRGGYEQYF. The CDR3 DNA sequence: TGCGCCAGCAGACAAACCCCAGTGGGCAGGGGAGGTTACGAGCAGTACTTC.

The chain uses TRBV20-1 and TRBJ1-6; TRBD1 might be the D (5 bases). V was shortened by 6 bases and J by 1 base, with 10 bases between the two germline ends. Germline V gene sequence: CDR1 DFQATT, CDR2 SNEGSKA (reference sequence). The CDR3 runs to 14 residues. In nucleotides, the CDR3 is TGCAGTGCCAATGGGGGATCCTATAATTCACCCCTCCACTTT. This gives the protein CSANGGSYNSPLHF.

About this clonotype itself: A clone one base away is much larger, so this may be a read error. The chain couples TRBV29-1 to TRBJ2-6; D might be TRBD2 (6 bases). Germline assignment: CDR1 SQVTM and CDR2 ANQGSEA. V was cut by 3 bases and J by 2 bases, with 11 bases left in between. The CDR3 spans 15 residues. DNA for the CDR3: TGCAGCGTTGATAGGGCGGGGCCTGGGGCCAACGTCCTGACTTTC. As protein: CSVDRAGPGANVLTF.

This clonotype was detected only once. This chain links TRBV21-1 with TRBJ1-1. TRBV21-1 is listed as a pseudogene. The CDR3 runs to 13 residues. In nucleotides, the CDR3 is TGTGCCAGCAGCCCCTCCCGGAGCGGTGAAGCTTTCTTT. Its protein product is CASSPSRSGEAFF.

This chain's CDR3 is CASSLDMAQQYEQYF. The DNA of the CDR3 is TGCGCCAGCAGCTTGGATATGGCACAGCAATACGAGCAGTACTTC. The rearrangement uses TRBV5-1 and TRBJ2-7; D gene uncertain. V lost 0 bases to trimming and J lost 4 bases, with 14 bases between them. Looked up from germline, CDR1 is SGHRS and CDR2 is YFSETQ. There are 15 residues in the CDR3.

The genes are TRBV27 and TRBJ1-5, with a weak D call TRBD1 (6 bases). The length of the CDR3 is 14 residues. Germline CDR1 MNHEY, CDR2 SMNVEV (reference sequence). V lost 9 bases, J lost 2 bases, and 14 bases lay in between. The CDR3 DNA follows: TGTGCCAGTGCGTCAGGGGCACGCAATCAGCCCCAGCATTTT. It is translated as CASASGARNQPQHF.

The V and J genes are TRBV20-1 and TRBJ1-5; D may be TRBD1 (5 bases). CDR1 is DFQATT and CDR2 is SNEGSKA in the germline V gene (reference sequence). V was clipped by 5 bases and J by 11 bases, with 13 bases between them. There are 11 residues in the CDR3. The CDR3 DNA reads TGCAGTGCTGCCGGGGGACGGGCCCAGCATTTT. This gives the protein CSAAGGRAQHF.

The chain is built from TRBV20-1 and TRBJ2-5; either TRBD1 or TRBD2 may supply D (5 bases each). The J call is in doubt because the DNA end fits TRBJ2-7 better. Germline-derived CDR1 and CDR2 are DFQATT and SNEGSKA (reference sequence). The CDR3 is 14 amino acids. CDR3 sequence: CSAPRDRPVDEQYF. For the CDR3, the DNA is TGCAGTGCTCCCCGGGACCGACCCGTCGACGAGCAGTACTTC.

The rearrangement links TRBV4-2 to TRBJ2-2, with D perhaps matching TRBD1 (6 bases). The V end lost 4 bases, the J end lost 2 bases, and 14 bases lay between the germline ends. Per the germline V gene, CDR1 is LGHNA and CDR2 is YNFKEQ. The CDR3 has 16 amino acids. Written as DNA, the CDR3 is TGTGCCAGCAGCCGGCTAAACAGGGAAAACACCGGGGAGCTGTTTTTT. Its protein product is CASSRLNRENTGELFF.

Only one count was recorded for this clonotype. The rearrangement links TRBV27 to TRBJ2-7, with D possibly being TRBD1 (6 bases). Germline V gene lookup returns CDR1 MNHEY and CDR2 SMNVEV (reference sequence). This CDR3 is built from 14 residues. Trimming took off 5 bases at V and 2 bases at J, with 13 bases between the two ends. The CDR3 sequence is CASSHRGQTYEQYF. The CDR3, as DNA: TGTGCCAGCAGTCACCGGGGACAAACCTACGAGCAGTACTTC.

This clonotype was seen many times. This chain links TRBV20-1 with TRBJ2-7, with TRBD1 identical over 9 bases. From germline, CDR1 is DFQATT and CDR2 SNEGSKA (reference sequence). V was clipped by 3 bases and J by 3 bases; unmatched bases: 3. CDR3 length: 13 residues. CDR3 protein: CSARGDRDYEQYF. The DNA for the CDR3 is TGCAGTGCTAGGGGGGACAGGGACTACGAGCAGTACTTC.

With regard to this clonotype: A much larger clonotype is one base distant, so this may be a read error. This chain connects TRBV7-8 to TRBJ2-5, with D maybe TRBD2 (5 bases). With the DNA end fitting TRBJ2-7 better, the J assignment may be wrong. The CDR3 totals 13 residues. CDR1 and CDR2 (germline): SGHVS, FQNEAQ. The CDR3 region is CAGSPREGYEQYF. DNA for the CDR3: TGTGCCGGCAGCCCTCGCGAGGGTTACGAGCAGTACTTC.